This T cell receptor beta chain was profiled in a study of blood T cell repertoires in COVID-19. Whole-study context: Samples representing acute and convalescent COVID-19 were sourced from the United States, Italy and Spain.

Per the germline V gene, CDR1 is LNHDA and CDR2 is SQIVND (reference sequence). The V gene lost 3 bases and the J gene lost 9 bases, with 10 bases spanning the gap. The CDR3 runs to 12 residues. Per the original data handling: Estimated nucleated cell counts came from reference gene primer amplification. Produced via immunoSEQ multiplex PCR; TCRdb's table is partial and in-frame only. V and J calls and clone size are copied from that table; D and trimming were computed from the DNA. The sample includes 60,000 to 65,000 clones, 83% of them seen just once. During active infection, Seattle patients enrolled and were then monitored through disease. This clone was seen only a few times.

The rearrangement links TRBV19 to TRBJ2-3; TRBD1 is a possible D gene (6 bases). Sequenced: peripheral blood. The receptor comes from a man in his fifties with COVID-19, enrolled during active disease. The DNA of the CDR3 is TGTGCCAGTAGTATTATACAGGGAACGCAGTATTTT. As protein: CASSIIQGTQYF.